This TCR beta chain was sequenced for a study of OX40 agonist ivuxolimab in advanced cancers. Trimming left V 0 bases short and J 8 bases short, with 13 bases between. The CDR3 sequence is 15 residues long. From germline, CDR1 is MGHDK and CDR2 SYGVNS. Clones were read by immunoSEQ multiplex PCR, and TCRdb kept only the in-frame ones, dropping some. This table holds 9,500 to 10,000 clones, around 90% found once. Material: CD4+ or CD8+ T cells sorted from blood, obtained in a trial of the OX40 agonist ivuxolimab. This TCR was sampled from an adult with an advanced solid tumor such as melanoma, head and neck, liver or kidney cancer. The chain employs TRBV25-1 and TRBJ1-4; D gene ambiguous. The CDR3 region has the DNA TGTGCCAGCAGTGAATATGTGACTCCAGAGGAAAAACTGTTTTTT. Protein: CASSEYVTPEEKLFF. Using reference TRBV25-1 and TRBJ1-4 for the parts outside the CDR3, the full variable domain is EADIYQTPRYLVIGTGKKITLECSQTMGHDKMYWYQQDPGMELHLIHYSYGVNSTEKGDLSSESTVSRIRTEHFPLTLESARPSHTSQYLCASSEYVTPEEKLFFGSGTQLSVL.